The rows below give T cell receptor beta chains drawn from one sample of a study of control samples from healthy donors and cancer patients. Data came from immunoSEQ multiplex PCR; TCRdb stores just in-frame clones and leaves some out. The repertoire has about 250,000 clones, over 75% of them found once; the top ten carry about 14%. Sample: PBMCs. These receptor sequences come from a woman aged 60-75 years with lung cancer. Both conserved end residues are part of each CDR3. D genes are given only for firm matches. Some rows mark clone size as missing; the rest say once, few, many or name a class of expanded clone.

V gene	J gene	clone size	D gene	CDR3 DNA	CDR3 protein
TRBV5-1	TRBJ1-1	.	.	TGCGCCAGCAGCCCAGGGACATCAGGGACTGAAGCTTTCTTT	CASSPGTSGTEAFF
TRBV7-9	TRBJ1-4	few	TRBD1	TGTGCCAGCAGCTTAGGCTTAGGGGGCTCTGAAAAACTGTTTTTT	CASSLGLGGSEKLFF
TRBV5-4	TRBJ2-2	.	TRBD2	TGTGCCAGCAGCCCTCGGACTAGCGGAAACACCGGGGAGCTGTTTTTT	CASSPRTSGNTGELFF
TRBV27	TRBJ1-2	.	.	TGTGCCAGCAGTTATCGAGGGATCTATGGCTACACCTTC	CASSYRGIYGYTF
TRBV30	TRBJ1-2	.	.	TGTGCCTGGAGTGGATCCGGCTATGGCTACACCTTC	CAWSGSGYGYTF
TRBV5-1	TRBJ1-6	.	.	TGCGCCAGCAGCTTGAGTCAGGAGACGGCACCCCTCCACTTT	CASSLSQETAPLHF
TRBV7-3	TRBJ2-2	.	.	TGTGCCAGCAGCCCGCAGCCGGGGCCGAACACCGGGGAGCTGTTTTTT	CASSPQPGPNTGELFF
TRBV6-1	TRBJ1-6	.	.	TGTGCCAGCAGTGGGCGGGCAGGTCGTAGCTCGGGTAATTCACCCCTCCACTTT	CASSGRAGRSSGNSPLHF
TRBV29-1	TRBJ1-1	.	TRBD1	TGCAGCGTAGGGACAGTCCGCACTGAAGCTTTCTTT	CSVGTVRTEAFF
TRBV5-1	TRBJ1-2	.	TRBD1	TGCGCCAGCAGCTTGGGGGACAGGGGGTTCTATGGCTACACCTTC	CASSLGDRGFYGYTF